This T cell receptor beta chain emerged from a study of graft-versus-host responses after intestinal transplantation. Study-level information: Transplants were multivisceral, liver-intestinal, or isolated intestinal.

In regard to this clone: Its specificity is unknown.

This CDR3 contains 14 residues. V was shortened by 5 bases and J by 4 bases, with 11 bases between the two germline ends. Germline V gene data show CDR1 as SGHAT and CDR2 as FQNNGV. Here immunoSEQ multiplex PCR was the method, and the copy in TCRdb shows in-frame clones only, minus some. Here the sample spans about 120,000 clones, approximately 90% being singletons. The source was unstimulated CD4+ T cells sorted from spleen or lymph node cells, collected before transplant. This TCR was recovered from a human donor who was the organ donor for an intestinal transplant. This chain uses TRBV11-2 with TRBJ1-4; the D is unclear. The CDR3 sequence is CASSPRTFNEKLFF. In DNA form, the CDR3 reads TGTGCCAGCAGCCCCCGGACTTTTAATGAAAAACTGTTTTTT.